This is a list of T cell receptor beta chains from one sample in a study of blood T cell repertoires in COVID-19. Sequencing used immunoSEQ multiplex PCR; TCRdb keeps in-frame clones, though not all of them. The table lists approximately 85,000 clones, approximately 90% of them singletons. The sequenced sample consisted of peripheral blood. Source of these receptors: a man between 50 and 59 years old with active or convalescent COVID-19. Each CDR3 is given with its conserved first and last residue. The D gene is left open where the match is weak. Only part of the rows carry a size: once, few, many, or a class if the clone is expanded.

j_call: TRBJ2-7; clone_size: once; v_call: TRBV30; d_call: TRBD1; cdr3_aa: CAGDRGRGYEQYF; cdr3_nt: TGTGCCGGAGACAGGGGCAGGGGCTACGAGCAGTACTTC
j_call: TRBJ2-5; clone_size: .; v_call: TRBV7-2; d_call: TRBD2; cdr3_aa: CASSQRGGHQETQYF; cdr3_nt: TGTGCCAGCAGCCAGCGGGGGGGACACCAAGAGACCCAGTACTTC
j_call: TRBJ2-1; clone_size: .; v_call: TRBV6-1; d_call: TRBD1; cdr3_aa: CASSKGGTGVYNEQFF; cdr3_nt: TGTGCCAGCAGTAAAGGCGGGACAGGGGTATACAATGAGCAGTTCTTC
j_call: TRBJ2-7; clone_size: .; v_call: TRBV7-2; d_call: TRBD1; cdr3_aa: CASSLAGQYEQYF; cdr3_nt: TGTGCCAGCAGCTTAGCGGGACAGTACGAGCAGTACTTC
j_call: TRBJ2-7; clone_size: .; v_call: TRBV29-1; d_call: .; cdr3_aa: CSVEKQSSEQYF; cdr3_nt: TGCAGCGTTGAAAAACAATCCTCCGAGCAGTACTTC
j_call: TRBJ2-7; clone_size: .; v_call: TRBV10-2; d_call: .; cdr3_aa: CASSSAEDYEQYF; cdr3_nt: TGCGCCAGCAGTTCCGCGGAGGACTACGAGCAGTACTTC
j_call: TRBJ2-2; clone_size: few; v_call: TRBV7-2; d_call: TRBD1; cdr3_aa: CASSARDTQGTGELFF; cdr3_nt: TGTGCCAGCAGCGCCCGGGACACACAGGGGACCGGGGAGCTGTTTTTT
j_call: TRBJ2-7; clone_size: .; v_call: TRBV24-1; d_call: TRBD2; cdr3_aa: CATSDHIAGGLSEQYF; cdr3_nt: TGTGCCACCAGTGATCACATAGCGGGGGGGCTTTCCGAGCAGTACTTC
j_call: TRBJ2-3; clone_size: .; v_call: TRBV5-4; d_call: TRBD2; cdr3_aa: CASSFELAGTDTQYF; cdr3_nt: TGTGCCAGCAGCTTTGAGCTAGCGGGCACAGATACGCAGTATTTT
j_call: TRBJ1-3; clone_size: .; v_call: TRBV4-1; d_call: TRBD1; cdr3_aa: CASSQLGQGVLTSSGNTIYF; cdr3_nt: TGCGCCAGCAGCCAACTAGGACAGGGGGTTCTTACGAGCTCTGGAAACACCATATATTTT
j_call: TRBJ1-5; clone_size: .; v_call: TRBV5-8; d_call: .; cdr3_aa: CASSLERTADQPQHF; cdr3_nt: TGTGCCAGCAGCTTAGAGCGGACAGCGGATCAGCCCCAGCATTTT
j_call: TRBJ2-3; clone_size: .; v_call: TRBV14; d_call: .; cdr3_aa: CASSQRGRGTDTQYF; cdr3_nt: TGTGCCAGCAGCCAAAGGGGAAGGGGCACAGATACGCAGTATTTT
j_call: TRBJ1-5; clone_size: .; v_call: TRBV3-1/TRBV3-2; d_call: .; cdr3_aa: CASSQAGQLSNQPQHF; cdr3_nt: TGTGCCAGCAGCCAAGCCGGACAGCTCAGCAATCAGCCCCAGCATTTT
j_call: TRBJ1-3; clone_size: .; v_call: TRBV4-2; d_call: .; cdr3_aa: CASSQESRGNTIYF; cdr3_nt: TGTGCCAGCAGCCAAGAATCTCGGGGGAACACCATATATTTT
j_call: TRBJ2-5; clone_size: once; v_call: TRBV19; d_call: .; cdr3_aa: CASSTLAGTQETQYF; cdr3_nt: TGTGCCAGTAGTACTTTGGCAGGGACACAAGAGACCCAGTACTTC
j_call: TRBJ1-4; clone_size: .; v_call: TRBV2; d_call: .; cdr3_aa: CASSENRQGEKLFF; cdr3_nt: TGTGCCAGCAGTGAGAATAGGCAGGGGGAAAAACTGTTTTTT
j_call: TRBJ2-7; clone_size: .; v_call: TRBV29-1; d_call: TRBD1; cdr3_aa: CSVVRQGAYEQYF; cdr3_nt: TGCAGCGTTGTCCGACAGGGAGCCTACGAGCAGTACTTC
j_call: TRBJ2-6; clone_size: .; v_call: TRBV12-5; d_call: TRBD1; cdr3_aa: CASGLSGGAGANVLTF; cdr3_nt: TGTGCTAGTGGTTTGTCAGGGGGCGCAGGGGCCAACGTCCTGACTTTC
j_call: TRBJ2-3; clone_size: .; v_call: TRBV5-4; d_call: .; cdr3_aa: CASSLTGGGTDTQYF; cdr3_nt: TGTGCCAGCAGCTTAACAGGGGGGGGTACAGATACGCAGTATTTT
j_call: TRBJ2-3; clone_size: .; v_call: TRBV12-5; d_call: TRBD1; cdr3_aa: CASAVQGGTDTQYF; cdr3_nt: TGTGCTAGTGCCGTACAGGGGGGAACAGATACGCAGTATTTT